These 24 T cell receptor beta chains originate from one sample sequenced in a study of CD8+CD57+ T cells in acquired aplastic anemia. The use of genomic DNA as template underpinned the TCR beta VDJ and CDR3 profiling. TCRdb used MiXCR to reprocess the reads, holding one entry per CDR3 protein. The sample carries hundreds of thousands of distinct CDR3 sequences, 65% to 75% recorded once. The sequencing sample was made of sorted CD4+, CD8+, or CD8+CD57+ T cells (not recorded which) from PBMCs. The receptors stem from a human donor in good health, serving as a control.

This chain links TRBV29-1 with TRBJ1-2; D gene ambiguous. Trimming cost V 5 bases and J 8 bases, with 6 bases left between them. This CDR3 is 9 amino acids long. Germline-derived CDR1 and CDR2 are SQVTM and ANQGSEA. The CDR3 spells CSVSEGYTF. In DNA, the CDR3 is TGCAGCGTTTCGGAGGGCTACACCTTC.

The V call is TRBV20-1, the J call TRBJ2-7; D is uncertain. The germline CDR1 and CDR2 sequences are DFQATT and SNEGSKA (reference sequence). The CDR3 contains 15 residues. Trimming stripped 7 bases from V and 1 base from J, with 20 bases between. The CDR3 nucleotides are TGCAGTGTCCAGGCCGCTTGGGCCATTTCCTACGAGCAGTACTTC. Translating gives CSVQAAWAISYEQYF.

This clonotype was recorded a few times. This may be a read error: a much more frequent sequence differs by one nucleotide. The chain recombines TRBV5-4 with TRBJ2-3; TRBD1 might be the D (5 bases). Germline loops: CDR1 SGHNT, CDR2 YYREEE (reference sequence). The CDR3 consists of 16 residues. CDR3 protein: CASSLTGSLATGTQYF. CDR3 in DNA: TGTGCCAGCAGCTTGACGGGCAGTCTGGCAACAGGTACGCAGTATTTT.

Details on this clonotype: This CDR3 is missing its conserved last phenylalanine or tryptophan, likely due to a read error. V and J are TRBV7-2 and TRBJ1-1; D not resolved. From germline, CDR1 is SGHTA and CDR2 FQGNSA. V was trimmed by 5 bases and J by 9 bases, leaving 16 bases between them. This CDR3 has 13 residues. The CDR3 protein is CASSRGARSKAFP. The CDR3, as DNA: TGTGCCAGCAGCAGAGGTGCACGAAGTAAAGCTTTCCCT.

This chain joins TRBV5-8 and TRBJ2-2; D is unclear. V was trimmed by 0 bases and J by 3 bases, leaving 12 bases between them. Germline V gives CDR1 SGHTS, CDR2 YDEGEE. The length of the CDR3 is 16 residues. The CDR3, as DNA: TGTGCCAGCAGCTTGGTCCTAGGCGCGGACACCGGGGAGCTGTTTTTT. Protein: CASSLVLGADTGELFF.

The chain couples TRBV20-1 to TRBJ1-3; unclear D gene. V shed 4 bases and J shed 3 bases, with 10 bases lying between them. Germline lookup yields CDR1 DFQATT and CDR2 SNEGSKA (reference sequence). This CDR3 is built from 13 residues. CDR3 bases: TGCAGTGCTATACATGGTTATGGAAACACCATATATTTT. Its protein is CSAIHGYGNTIYF.

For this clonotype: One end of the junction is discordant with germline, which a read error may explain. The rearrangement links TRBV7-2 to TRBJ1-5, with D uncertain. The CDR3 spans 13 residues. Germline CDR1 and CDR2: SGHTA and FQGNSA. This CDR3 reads CASSKPGTNEKQF. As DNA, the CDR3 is TGTGCCAGCAGCAAGCCAGGAACGAATGAAAAACAGTTT.

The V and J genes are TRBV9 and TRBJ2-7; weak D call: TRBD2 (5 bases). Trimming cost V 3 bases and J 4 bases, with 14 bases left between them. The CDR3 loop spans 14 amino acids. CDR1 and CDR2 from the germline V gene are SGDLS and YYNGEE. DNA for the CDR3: TGTGCCAGCAGCGCCCGGGAAGGCGAATACGAGCAGTACTTC. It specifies CASSAREGEYEQYF.

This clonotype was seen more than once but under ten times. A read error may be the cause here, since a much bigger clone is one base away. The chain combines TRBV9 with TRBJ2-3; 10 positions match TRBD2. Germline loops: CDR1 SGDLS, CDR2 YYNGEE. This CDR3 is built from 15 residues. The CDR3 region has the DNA TGTGCCGGCAGCGTCAGCGGGGGGGCCCCGAATACGCAGTATTTT. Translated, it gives CAGSVSGGAPNTQYF. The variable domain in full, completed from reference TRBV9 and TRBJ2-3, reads DSGVTQTPKHLITATGQRVTLRCSPRSGDLSVYWYQQSLDQGLQFLIQYYNGEERAKGNILERFSAQQFPDLHSELNLSSLELGDSALYFCAGSVSGGAPNTQYFGPGTRLTVL.

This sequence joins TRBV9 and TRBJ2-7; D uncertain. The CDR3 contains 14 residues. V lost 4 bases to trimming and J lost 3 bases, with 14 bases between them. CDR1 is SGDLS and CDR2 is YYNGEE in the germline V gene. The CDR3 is CASSPSRRVYEQYF. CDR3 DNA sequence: TGTGCCAGCAGCCCCTCGAGACGAGTCTACGAGCAGTACTTC.

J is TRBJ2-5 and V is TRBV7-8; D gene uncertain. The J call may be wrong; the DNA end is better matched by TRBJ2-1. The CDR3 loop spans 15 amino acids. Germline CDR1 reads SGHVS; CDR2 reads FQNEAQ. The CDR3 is CASSLTLPYDNTQFF. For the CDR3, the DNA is TGTGCCAGCAGCTTAACACTCCCCTACGACAATACGCAGTTCTTC.

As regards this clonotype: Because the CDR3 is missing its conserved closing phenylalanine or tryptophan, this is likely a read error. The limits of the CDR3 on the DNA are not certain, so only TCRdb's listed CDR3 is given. CDR3 residues: CASSQRAQETQYFWP. The rearrangement uses TRBV2 and TRBJ2-7. Germline V gene data show CDR1 as SNHLY and CDR2 as FYNNEI. The CDR3 totals 15 residues, both ends included.

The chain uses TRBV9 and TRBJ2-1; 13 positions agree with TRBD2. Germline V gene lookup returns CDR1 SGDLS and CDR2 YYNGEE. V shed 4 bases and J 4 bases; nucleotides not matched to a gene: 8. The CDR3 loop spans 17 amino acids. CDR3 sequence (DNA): TGTGCCAGCAGCCTACTAGCGGGGGGGACTGGATACAATGAGCAGTTCTTC. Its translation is CASSLLAGGTGYNEQFF. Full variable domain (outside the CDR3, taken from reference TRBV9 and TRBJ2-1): DSGVTQTPKHLITATGQRVTLRCSPRSGDLSVYWYQQSLDQGLQFLIQYYNGEERAKGNILERFSAQQFPDLHSELNLSSLELGDSALYFCASSLLAGGTGYNEQFFGPGTRLTVL.

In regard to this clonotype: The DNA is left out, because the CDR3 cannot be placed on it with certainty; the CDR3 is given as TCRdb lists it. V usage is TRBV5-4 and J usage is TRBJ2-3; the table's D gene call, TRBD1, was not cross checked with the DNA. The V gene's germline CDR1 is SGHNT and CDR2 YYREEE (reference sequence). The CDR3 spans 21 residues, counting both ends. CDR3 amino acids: CASSFGPYEQYFGGIASTQYF.

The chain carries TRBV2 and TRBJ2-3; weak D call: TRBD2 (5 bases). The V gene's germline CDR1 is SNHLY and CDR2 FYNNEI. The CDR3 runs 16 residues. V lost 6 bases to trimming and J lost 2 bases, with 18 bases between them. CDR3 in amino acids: CASRSGRFANTDTQYF. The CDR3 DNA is TGTGCCAGCAGAAGCGGCAGATTCGCAAACACAGATACGCAGTATTTT.

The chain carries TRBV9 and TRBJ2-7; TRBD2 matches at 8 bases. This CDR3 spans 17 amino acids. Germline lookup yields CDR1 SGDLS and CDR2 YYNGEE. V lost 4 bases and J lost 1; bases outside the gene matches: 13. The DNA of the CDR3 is TGTGCCAGCAGCCCCCGGGGGGGCAGGAGGCGTTCCTACGAGCAGTACTTC. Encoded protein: CASSPRGGRRRSYEQYF.

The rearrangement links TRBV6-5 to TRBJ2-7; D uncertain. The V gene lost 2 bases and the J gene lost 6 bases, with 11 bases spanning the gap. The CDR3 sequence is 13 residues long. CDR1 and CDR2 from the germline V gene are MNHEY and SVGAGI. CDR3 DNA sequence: TGTGCCAGCAGTTACCCCGAACACGGCGAGCAGTACTTC. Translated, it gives CASSYPEHGEQYF.

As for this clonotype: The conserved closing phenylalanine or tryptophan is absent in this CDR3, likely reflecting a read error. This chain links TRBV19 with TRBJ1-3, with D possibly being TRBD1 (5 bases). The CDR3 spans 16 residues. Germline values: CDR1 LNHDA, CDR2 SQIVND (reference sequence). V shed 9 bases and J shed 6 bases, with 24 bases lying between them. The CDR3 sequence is CASSYSGRVEANTIYV. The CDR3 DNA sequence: TGTGCCAGCAGTTACTCAGGCAGGGTTGAGGCAAACACCATATATGTT.

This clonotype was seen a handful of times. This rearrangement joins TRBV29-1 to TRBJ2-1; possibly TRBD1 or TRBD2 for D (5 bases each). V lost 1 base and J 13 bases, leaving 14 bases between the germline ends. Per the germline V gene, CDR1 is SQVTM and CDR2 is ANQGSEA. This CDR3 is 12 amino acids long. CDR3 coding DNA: TGCAGCGTTGAAGGGTCCCGGGGCGAACAGTTCTTC. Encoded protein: CSVEGSRGEQFF.

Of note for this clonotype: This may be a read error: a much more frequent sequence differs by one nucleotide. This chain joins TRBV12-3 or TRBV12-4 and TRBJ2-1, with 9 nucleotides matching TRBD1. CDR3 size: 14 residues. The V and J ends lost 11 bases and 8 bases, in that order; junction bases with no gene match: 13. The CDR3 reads CAGTQQGAYDEQFF. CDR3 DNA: TGTGCCGGCACCCAACAGGGGGCTTATGATGAGCAGTTCTTC.

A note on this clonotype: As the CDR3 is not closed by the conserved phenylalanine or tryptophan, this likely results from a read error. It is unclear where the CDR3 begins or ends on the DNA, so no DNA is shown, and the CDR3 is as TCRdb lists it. The CDR3 loop reads CASREDGGETQGT. The chain has TRBV2 and TRBJ2-5; no check of the table's D call, TRBD2, against the DNA was made. CDR1 is SNHLY and CDR2 is FYNNEI in the germline V gene. The CDR3 sequence runs 13 residues, both termini included.

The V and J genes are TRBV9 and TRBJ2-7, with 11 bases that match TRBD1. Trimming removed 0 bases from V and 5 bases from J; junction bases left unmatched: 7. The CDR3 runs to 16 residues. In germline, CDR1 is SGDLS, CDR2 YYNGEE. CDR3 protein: CASSVGRGTGGHEQYF. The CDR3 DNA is TGTGCCAGCAGCGTAGGGAGGGGGACAGGGGGACACGAGCAGTACTTC.

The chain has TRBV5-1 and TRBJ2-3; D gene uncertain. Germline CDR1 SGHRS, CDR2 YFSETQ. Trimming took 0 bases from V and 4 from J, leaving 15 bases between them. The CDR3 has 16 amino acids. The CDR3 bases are TGCGCCAGCAGCTTGGTTGATGAGCAGTTAGCAGATACGCAGTATTTT. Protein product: CASSLVDEQLADTQYF.

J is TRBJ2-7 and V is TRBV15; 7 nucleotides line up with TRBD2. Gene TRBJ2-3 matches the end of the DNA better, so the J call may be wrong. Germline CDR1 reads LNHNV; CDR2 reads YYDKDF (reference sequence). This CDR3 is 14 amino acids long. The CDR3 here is CATSRERGGVTQYF. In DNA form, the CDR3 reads TGTGCCACCAGCAGAGAAAGGGGAGGGGTCACGCAGTATTTT.